This T cell receptor (beta chain) was observed in a study of T cell responses to AZD1222 COVID-19 vaccine. Study outcomes and limitations: There were repertoire samples only from the period after the peak T cell response.

Comment on this clone: What it recognizes is unknown.

The table came from immunoSEQ multiplex PCR; TCRdb's copy has only in-frame clones and leaves some out. The table has under 150,000 clones, under 95% seen once; the top ten hold less than 5.5%. The CDR3 covers 15 residues. The germline gives CDR1 LNHNV, CDR2 YYDKDF (reference sequence). V was shortened by 0 bases and J by 1 base, with 9 bases between the two germline ends. The receptor was isolated from an adult in good health. The gene calls are TRBV15 and TRBJ1-1; D gene unclear. Sample: peripheral blood, taken on day 0 of AZD1222 vaccination. DNA of the CDR3: TGTGCCACCAGCAGAGACAGACATACGAACACTGAAGCTTTCTTT. Protein product: CATSRDRHTNTEAFF.